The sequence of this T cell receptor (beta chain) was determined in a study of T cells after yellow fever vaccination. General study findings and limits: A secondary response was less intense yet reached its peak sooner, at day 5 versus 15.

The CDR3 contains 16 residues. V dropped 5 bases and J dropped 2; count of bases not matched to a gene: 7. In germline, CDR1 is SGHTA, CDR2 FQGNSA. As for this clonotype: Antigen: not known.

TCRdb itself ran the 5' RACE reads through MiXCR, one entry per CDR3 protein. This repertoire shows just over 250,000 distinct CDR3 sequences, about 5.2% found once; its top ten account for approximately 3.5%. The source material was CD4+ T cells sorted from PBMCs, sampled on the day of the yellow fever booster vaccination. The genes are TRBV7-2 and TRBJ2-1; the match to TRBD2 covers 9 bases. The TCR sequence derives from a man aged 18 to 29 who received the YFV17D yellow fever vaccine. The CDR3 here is CASSTYGGGAYNEQFF. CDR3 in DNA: TGTGCCAGCAGCACGTACGGCGGGGGGGCCTACAATGAGCAGTTCTTC.